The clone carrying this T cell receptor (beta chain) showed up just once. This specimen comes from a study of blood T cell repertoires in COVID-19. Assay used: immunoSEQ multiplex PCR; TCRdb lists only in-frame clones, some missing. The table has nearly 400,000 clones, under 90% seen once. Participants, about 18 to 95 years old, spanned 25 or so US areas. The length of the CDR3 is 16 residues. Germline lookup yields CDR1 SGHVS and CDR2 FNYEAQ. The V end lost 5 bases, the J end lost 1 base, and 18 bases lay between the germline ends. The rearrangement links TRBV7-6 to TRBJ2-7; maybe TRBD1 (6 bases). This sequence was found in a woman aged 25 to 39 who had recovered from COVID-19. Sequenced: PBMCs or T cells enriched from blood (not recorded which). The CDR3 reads CASSPSRAGVSYEQYF. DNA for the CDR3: TGTGCCAGCAGCCCTTCTCGGGCAGGGGTTTCCTACGAGCAGTACTTC.